These 8 T cell receptor beta chains came from one sample sequenced in a study of cytomegalovirus exposure and HLA in healthy donors. The study ran its PCR with 60 Vbeta and 13 Jbeta primers. Assay: immunoSEQ multiplex PCR; the TCRdb copy retains only in-frame clones and omits some. The sample totals around 50,000 clones. Material for sequencing was PBMCs. These receptor sequences come from a woman aged 25 to 39 in good health and CMV-seropositive.

The genes are TRBV6-5 and TRBJ1-2; tentatively, D is TRBD1 (5 bases). CDR1 and CDR2 from the germline V gene are MNHEY and SVGAGI. Trimming stripped 4 bases from V and 2 bases from J, with 14 bases between. The length of the CDR3 is 15 residues. CDR3 amino acids: CASSSPRDLNYGYTF. As DNA, the CDR3 is TGTGCCAGCAGTTCCCCTCGGGACTTGAACTATGGCTACACCTTC.

The chain links TRBV29-1 to TRBJ2-3, with 7 bases aligning to TRBD2. The length of the CDR3 is 13 residues. Trimming at V came to 6 bases and at J to 1 base, leaving 4 bases not matched to a gene. Germline V gives CDR1 SQVTM, CDR2 ANQGSEA. The CDR3 here is CSVGLVGTDTQYF. In DNA, the CDR3 is TGCAGCGTCGGACTAGTCGGCACAGATACGCAGTATTTT.

Notes on this clone: One end of the junction does not line up with germline, which may come from a read error. V usage is TRBV7-7 and J usage is TRBJ2-1; 9 bases are a match to TRBD1. This CDR3 comprises 13 residues. CDR1 and CDR2 (germline): SSHAT, FNYEAQ (reference sequence). The CDR3 nucleotides read TGTGCTAGCAGCCCGGACAGGGGCAATGAGCAGTTCTTC. Translated: CASSPDRGNEQFF.

The J gene is TRBJ2-2, the V gene TRBV5-1; possible D gene TRBD1, 5 bases. Germline V gene data show CDR1 as SGHRS and CDR2 as YFSETQ. There are 14 residues in the CDR3. Trimming took 4 bases from V and 2 from J, leaving 9 bases between them. In DNA, the CDR3 is TGCGCCAGCAGCCTGGACACAAACACCGGGGAGCTGTTTTTT. Translated: CASSLDTNTGELFF.

The chain recombines TRBV30 with TRBJ1-5, with no clear D. CDR3 length: 14 amino acids. Germline CDR1 and CDR2: GTSNPN and SVGIG (reference sequence). Trimming stripped 0 bases from V and 5 bases from J, with 11 bases between. The CDR3 sequence: CAWSVLKPDQPQHF. As DNA, the CDR3 is TGTGCCTGGAGTGTACTGAAACCCGATCAGCCCCAGCATTTT.

This sequence joins TRBV30 and TRBJ2-3; D is unresolved. The germline V gene has CDR1 GTSNPN and CDR2 SVGIG (reference sequence). The CDR3 has 14 amino acids. Deletions cut 6 bases from V and 0 bases from J, with 13 bases between. CDR3 nucleotides: TGTGCCTGTACTGCCCCGGGTAGCACAGATACGCAGTATTTT. Translating gives CACTAPGSTDTQYF.

The chain carries TRBV6-5 and TRBJ2-3; D possibly corresponds to TRBD2 (6 bases). Germline assignment: CDR1 MNHEY and CDR2 SVGAGI. The CDR3 is made up of 15 amino acids. The V gene lost 2 bases and the J gene lost 4 bases, with 13 bases spanning the gap. Written as DNA, the CDR3 is TGTGCCAGCAGTTACGATGGGGGGTTAGCAGATACGCAGTATTTT. It is translated as CASSYDGGLADTQYF.

This chain connects TRBV6-1 to TRBJ2-3, with 9 bases identical to TRBD1. The CDR3 length is 15 residues. V dropped 6 bases and J dropped 2; count of bases not matched to a gene: 6. Germline CDR1 and CDR2: MNHNS and SASEGT. The CDR3 spells CASSPGQGNTDTQYF. For the CDR3, the DNA is TGTGCCAGCAGCCCAGGACAGGGGAACACAGATACGCAGTATTTT.